There are many counts of the clone carrying this T cell receptor (beta chain). The source of the sample is a study of metastatic and nonmetastatic thyroid tumors. TCRdb re-called the PCR reads through MiXCR. Of approximately 70,000 clones listed, less than 20% are singletons. Before thyroid surgery, none of the patients had received any treatment. The sequenced material came from blood. This clonotype was sampled from a female donor with papillary thyroid cancer or a benign thyroid nodule (not recorded which). Some clones in this sample may be carry-over from other donors' samples.

CDR3 amino acids: CASSDERSAGGHGDNEQFF. CDR3 bases: TGTGCCAGCAGCGACGAACGTTCAGCGGGAGGCCACGGGGACAATGAGCAGTTCTTC. This chain connects TRBV13 to TRBJ2-1; 9 bases are a match to TRBD2. Germline assignment: CDR1 PRHDT and CDR2 FYEKMQ (reference sequence). The J segment lost 5 bases and the V segment lost 5 bases, leaving 19 bases of the junction unmatched. This CDR3 is 19 amino acids long.